The T cell receptor (beta chain) described here comes from a study of blood T cell repertoires in COVID-19. TCRdb's copy holds only in-frame clones and misses some; the assay was immunoSEQ multiplex PCR. The sample records under 350,000 clones, over 75% being singletons. CDR3 length: 16 amino acids. Germline V gene sequence: CDR1 SGHAT, CDR2 FQNNGV. V trimming: 4 bases; J trimming: 7 bases; junction bases outside the gene matches: 7. Specimen: PBMCs or T cells enriched from blood (not recorded which). This chain joins TRBV11-2 and TRBJ2-1; 13 bases map to TRBD2. The sequence came from a man aged 25-40 years who had recovered from COVID-19. This CDR3 is CASSSLAGGPGNEQFF. CDR3 nucleotide sequence: TGTGCCAGCAGCTCACTAGCGGGAGGGCCGGGGAATGAGCAGTTCTTC.